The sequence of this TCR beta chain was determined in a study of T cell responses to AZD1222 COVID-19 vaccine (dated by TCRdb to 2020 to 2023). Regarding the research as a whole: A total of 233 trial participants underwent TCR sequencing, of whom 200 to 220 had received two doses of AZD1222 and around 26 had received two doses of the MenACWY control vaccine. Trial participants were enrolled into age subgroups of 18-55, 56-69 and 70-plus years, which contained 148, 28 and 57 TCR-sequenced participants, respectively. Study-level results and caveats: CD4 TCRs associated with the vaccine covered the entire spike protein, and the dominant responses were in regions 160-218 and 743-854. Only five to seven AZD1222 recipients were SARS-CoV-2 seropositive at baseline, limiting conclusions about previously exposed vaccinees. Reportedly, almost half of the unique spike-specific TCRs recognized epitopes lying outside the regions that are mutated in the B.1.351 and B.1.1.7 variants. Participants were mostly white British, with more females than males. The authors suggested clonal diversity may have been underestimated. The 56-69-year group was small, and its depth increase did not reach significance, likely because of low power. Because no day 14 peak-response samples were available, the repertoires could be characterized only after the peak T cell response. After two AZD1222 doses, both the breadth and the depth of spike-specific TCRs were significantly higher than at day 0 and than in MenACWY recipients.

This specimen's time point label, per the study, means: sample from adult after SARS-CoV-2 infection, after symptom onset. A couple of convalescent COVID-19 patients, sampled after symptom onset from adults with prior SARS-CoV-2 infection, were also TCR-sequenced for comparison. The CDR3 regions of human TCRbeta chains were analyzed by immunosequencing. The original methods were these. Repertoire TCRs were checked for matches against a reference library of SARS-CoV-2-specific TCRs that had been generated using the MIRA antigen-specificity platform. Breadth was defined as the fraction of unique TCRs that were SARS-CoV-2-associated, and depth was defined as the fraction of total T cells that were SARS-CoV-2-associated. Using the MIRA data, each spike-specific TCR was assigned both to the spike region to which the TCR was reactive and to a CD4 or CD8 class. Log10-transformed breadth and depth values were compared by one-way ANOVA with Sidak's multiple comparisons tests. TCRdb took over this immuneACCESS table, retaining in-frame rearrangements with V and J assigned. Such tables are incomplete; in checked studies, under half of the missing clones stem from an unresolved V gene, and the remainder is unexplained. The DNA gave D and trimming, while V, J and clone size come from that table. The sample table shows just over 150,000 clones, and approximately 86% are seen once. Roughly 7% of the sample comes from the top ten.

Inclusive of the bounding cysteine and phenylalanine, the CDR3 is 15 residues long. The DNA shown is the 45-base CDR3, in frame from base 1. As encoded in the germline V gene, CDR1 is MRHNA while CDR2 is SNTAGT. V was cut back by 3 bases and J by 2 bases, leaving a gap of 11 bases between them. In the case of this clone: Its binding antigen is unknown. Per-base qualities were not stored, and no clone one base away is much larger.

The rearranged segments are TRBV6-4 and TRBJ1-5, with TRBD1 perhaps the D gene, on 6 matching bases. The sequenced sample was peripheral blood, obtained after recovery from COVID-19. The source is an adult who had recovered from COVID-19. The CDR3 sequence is CASSEEGGGNQPQHF. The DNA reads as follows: TGTGCCAGCAGTGAGGAAGGGGGAGGCAATCAGCCCCAGCATTTT.